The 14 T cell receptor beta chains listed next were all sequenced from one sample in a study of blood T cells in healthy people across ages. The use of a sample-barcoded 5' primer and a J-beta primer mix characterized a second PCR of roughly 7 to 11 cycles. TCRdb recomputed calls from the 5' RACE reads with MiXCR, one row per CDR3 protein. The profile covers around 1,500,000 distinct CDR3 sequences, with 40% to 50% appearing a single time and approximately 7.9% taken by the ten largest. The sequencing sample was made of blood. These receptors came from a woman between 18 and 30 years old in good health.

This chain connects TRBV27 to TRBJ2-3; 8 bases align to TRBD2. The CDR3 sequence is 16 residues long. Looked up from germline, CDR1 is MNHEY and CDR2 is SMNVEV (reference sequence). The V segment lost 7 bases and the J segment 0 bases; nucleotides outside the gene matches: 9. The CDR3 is CASIPSGSGSTDTQYF. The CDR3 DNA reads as TGTGCCAGCATTCCCAGCGGGAGTGGCAGCACAGATACGCAGTATTTT.

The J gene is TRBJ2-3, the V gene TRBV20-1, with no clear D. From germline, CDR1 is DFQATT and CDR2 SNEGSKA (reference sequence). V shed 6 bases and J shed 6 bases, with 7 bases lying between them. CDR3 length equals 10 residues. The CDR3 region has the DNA TGCAGTGCAACTTGGGATACGCAGTATTTT. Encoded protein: CSATWDTQYF.

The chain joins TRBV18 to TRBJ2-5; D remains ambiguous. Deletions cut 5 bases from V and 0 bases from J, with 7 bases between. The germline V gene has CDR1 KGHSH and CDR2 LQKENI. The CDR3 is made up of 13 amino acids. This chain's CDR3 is CASSGSYQETQYF. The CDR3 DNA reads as TGTGCCAGCTCAGGATCCTACCAAGAGACCCAGTACTTC.

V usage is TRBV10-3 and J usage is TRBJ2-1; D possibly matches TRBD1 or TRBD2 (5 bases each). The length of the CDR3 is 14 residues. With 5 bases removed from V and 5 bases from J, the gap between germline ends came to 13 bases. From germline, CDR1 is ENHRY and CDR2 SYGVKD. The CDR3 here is CAISRDRDHNEQFF. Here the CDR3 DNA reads TGTGCCATCAGTCGGGACCGGGACCACAATGAGCAGTTCTTC.

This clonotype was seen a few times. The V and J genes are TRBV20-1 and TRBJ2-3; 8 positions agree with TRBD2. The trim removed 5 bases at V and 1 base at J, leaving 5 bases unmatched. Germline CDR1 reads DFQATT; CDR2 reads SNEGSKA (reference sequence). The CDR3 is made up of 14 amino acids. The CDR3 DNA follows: TGCAGTGCTCACACTAGCGGCCGCACAGATACGCAGTATTTT. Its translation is CSAHTSGRTDTQYF.

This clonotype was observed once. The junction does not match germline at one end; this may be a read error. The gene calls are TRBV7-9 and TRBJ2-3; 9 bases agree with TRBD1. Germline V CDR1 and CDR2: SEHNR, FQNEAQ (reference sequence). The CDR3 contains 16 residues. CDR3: CACSSPRDRDTDTQYF. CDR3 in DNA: TGTGCCTGCAGCTCGCCAAGGGACAGGGACACAGATACGCAGTATTTT. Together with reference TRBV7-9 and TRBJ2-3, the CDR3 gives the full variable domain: DTGVSQNPRHKITKRGQNVTFRCDPISEHNRLYWYRQTLGQGPEFLTYFQNEAQLEKSRLLSDRFSAERPKGSFSTLEIQRTEQGDSAMYLCACSSPRDRDTDTQYFGPGTRLTVL.

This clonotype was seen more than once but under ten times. The CDR3: CASSLESDYEQYF. The CDR3 nucleotides read TGTGCCAGCAGCTTAGAGTCGGACTACGAGCAGTACTTC. The V gene is TRBV11-1, the J gene TRBJ2-7; D gene ambiguous. Germline V CDR1 and CDR2: SGHAT, FQDESV (reference sequence). The CDR3 contains 13 residues. V was clipped by 1 base and J by 3 bases, with 7 bases between them.

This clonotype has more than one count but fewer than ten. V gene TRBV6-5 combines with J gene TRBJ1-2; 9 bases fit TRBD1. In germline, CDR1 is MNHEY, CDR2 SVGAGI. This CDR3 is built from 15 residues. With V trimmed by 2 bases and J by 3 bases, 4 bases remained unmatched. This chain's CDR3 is CASSYGTGWDYGYTF. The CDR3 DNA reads TGTGCCAGCAGTTACGGGACAGGGTGGGACTATGGCTACACCTTC.

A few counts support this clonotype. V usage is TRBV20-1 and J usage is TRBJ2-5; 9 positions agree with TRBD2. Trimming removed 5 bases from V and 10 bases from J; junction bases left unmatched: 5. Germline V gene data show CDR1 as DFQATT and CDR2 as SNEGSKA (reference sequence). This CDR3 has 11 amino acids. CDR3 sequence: CSARGSGGQYF. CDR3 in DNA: TGCAGTGCTCGCGGTAGCGGGGGCCAGTACTTC.

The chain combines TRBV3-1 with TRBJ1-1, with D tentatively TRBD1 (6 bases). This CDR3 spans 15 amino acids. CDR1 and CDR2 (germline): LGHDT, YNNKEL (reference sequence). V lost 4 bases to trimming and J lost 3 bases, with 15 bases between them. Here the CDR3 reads CASSLGQSRDTEAFF. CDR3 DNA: TGTGCCAGCAGCCTGGGACAATCTCGGGACACTGAAGCTTTCTTT.

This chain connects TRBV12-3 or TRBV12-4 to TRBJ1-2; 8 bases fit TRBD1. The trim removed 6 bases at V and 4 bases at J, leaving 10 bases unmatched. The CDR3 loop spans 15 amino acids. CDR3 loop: CASRFAGQGGYGYTF. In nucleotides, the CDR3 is TGTGCCAGCAGATTTGCCGGACAGGGTGGCTATGGCTACACCTTC.

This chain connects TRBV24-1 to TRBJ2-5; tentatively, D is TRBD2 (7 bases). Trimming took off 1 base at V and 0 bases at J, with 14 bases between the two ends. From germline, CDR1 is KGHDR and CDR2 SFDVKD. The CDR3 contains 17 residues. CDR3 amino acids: CATSDFNGGGHQETQYF. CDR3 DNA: TGTGCCACCAGTGATTTTAACGGCGGGGGCCACCAAGAGACCCAGTACTTC.

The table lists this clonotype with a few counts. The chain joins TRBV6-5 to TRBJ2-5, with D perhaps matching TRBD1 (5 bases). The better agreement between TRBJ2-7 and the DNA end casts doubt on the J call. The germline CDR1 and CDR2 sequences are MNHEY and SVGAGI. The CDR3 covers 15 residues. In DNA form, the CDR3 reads TGTGCCAGCAGTTACTCGATTTCAGGGTACGGCGAGCAGTACTTC. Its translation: CASSYSISGYGEQYF.

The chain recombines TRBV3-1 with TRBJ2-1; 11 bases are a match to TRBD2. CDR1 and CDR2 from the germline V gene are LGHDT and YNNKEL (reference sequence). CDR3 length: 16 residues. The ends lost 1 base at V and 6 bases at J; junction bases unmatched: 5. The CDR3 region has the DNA TGTGCCAGCAGCCAAGGTTCTAGCGGGAGGCTCAATGAGCAGTTCTTC. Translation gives CASSQGSSGRLNEQFF.